This T cell receptor beta chain comes out of a study of blood T cells in healthy people across ages. Details on this clonotype: Its antigen remains unknown.

V lost 2 bases and J lost 2, with 13 bases in between. The CDR3 consists of 16 residues. The germline V gene has CDR1 MNHNS and CDR2 SASEGT. General study points: Both higher diversity and more naive CD4+ cells marked long-lived donors when set against aged donors.

Primers used in a second PCR of about 7 to 12 cycles were a sample-barcoded 5' primer and a J-beta primer mix. TCRdb itself ran the 5' RACE reads through MiXCR, one entry per CDR3 protein. Of approximately 2,000,000 distinct CDR3 sequences in the sample, about two fifths were seen once. The chain employs TRBV6-1 and TRBJ1-5; D call uncertain. The specimen was blood. This sequence was found in a human donor in good health. Written as DNA, the CDR3 is TGTGCCAGCAGTGAACAGCAGTTAATGGGCAATCAGCCCCAGCATTTT. It translates to CASSEQQLMGNQPQHF.